This entry concerns a single T cell receptor (beta chain). The sample holds one count of this clone. This clone's antigen is unknown. No base-level quality is on record; no much larger clone is a single base apart. The collaborating institutions used their own protocols to collect whole blood in K2EDTA tubes. For TCRbeta analysis, collaborator samples were shipped as frozen whole blood, as isolated PBMCs, or as DNA extracted from either sample type. TCRbeta CDR3 regions were amplified from genomic DNA by means of the immunoSEQ Assay, a bias-controlled multiplex PCR. As for how the authors treated the data: The number of nucleated cells in each sample was estimated from the amplification of reference gene primers within the assay. Sequence reads were collapsed and filtered to measure the absolute abundance of every unique TCRbeta CDR3 rearrangement. Productive Simpson clonality was computed per sample as the square root of Simpson's diversity index over productive rearrangements. As stored in TCRdb, this immuneACCESS dataset retains in-frame rearrangements with V and J assigned. A fraction of the clones does not appear; measured against another copy, unresolved V genes explain less than half of the discrepancy, and the remainder lacks a known reason. The DNA was the basis for D and trimming; V, J and clone size are from that table. Counted in this sample were 200,000 to 250,000 clones; 83% of them appeared once. The top ten clonotypes cover around 5.2% of the sample.

The record originates from a study of blood T cell repertoires in COVID-19 (dated by TCRdb to about 2020). Looking at the study overall: Samples from collaborators originated in the United States, Italy and Spain and spanned both the acute and convalescent phases of COVID-19. Subjects who had been exposed to COVID-19, were actively infected with it, or had recovered from it provided the deeply sampled blood TCRbeta repertoires that made up the dataset. Where available, HLA class I and class II types were taken from metadata supplied by the sample provider and were not determined by assay-based typing. A de-identified subject ID, COVID-19 status, age in years and sex were almost always included in the sample metadata. The repertoires were released in a freely available public database intended as a resource for research on the immune response to SARS-CoV-2. The material from the prospective study consisted of cDNA or gDNA derived from T cells, B-cell-depleted T cells, or PBMCs. Samples came from the ongoing ImmuneRACE study (first 160 participants) plus 1,254 subjects from 6 global collaborators.

The CDR3 holds 15 amino acids from the cysteine to the phenylalanine. The sequence is cut down to CDR3 DNA, 45 bases in frame from base 1. The junction shows trimming of 5 bases on V and 2 bases on J, plus 13 bases between the germline ends. The germline V gene (reference sequence) gives CDR1 as SEHNR and CDR2 as FQNEAQ. Overall study results and their limits: How much clinical and demographic metadata was included differed by source and by participant, and the metadata was provided uncurated.

This chain is built from TRBV7-9 and TRBJ1-5, with a tentative D gene TRBD1 over 6 matching bases. Sequencing was done on a sample of peripheral blood. The receptor's source is a human donor in a cohort sampled during active COVID-19. The CDR3 amino acid sequence is: CASSPPGGGNQPQHF. The nucleotide sequence reads TGTGCCAGCAGCCCCCCGGGGGGCGGCAATCAGCCCCAGCATTTT. Reference TRBV7-9 and TRBJ1-5 genes cover what lies past the CDR3, so the full variable domain is DTGVSQNPRHKITKRGQNVTFRCDPISEHNRLYWYRQTLGQGPEFLTYFQNEAQLEKSRLLSDRFSAERPKGSFSTLEIQRTEQGDSAMYLCASSPPGGGNQPQHFGDGTRLSIL.